The rows below give T cell receptor beta chains drawn from one sample of a study of cytomegalovirus exposure and HLA in healthy donors. Clones were sequenced by immunoSEQ multiplex PCR, and TCRdb holds only the in-frame ones, with some missing. The sample carries under 200,000 clones, 77% recorded once. Sequenced: PBMCs. Every receptor here comes from a woman in her thirties or forties in good health and CMV-seropositive. Both conserved end residues are part of each CDR3.

TRBJ2-2	TRBV29-1	CSVVSGTGNTGELFF
TRBJ2-3	TRBV9	CASSPWLDRGTDTQYF
TRBJ2-7	TRBV6-5	CASSRTGGSYEQYF
TRBJ2-7	TRBV7-9	CASSWGQVAYEQYF
TRBJ2-5	TRBV30	CAWRRDSQETQYF
TRBJ2-3	TRBV5-6	CASSTRAGRGTDTQYF
TRBJ2-7	TRBV9	CASSQRADRPDEQYF
TRBJ2-7	TRBV6-6	CASSRQGAWFYEQYF
TRBJ2-1	TRBV19	CASSIYSRNEQFF
TRBJ2-7	TRBV11-3	CASSLDPGSYYEQYF
TRBJ2-1	TRBV29-1	CSGIQGGEQFF
TRBJ1-5	TRBV7-2	CASSQTGTASNQPQHF
TRBJ1-1	TRBV14	CASSQHDSLNTEAFF
TRBJ2-1	TRBV4-2	CASSQGASGASYNEQFF
TRBJ2-5	TRBV7-2	CASSFRRGGGETQYF
TRBJ1-1	TRBV2	CASRPGQWNTEAFF
TRBJ2-5	TRBV7-7	CASSTGLAGFQETQYF
TRBJ2-7	TRBV4-1	CASSPFVGEVSYEQYF
TRBJ1-5	TRBV6-1	CASSEGTAFSNQPQHF
TRBJ1-5	TRBV2	CASSGTTQASNQPQHF
TRBJ1-5	TRBV6-1	CATQRLYQPQHF
TRBJ2-6	TRBV6-6	CASRAGTTGANVLTF
TRBJ2-3	TRBV5-1	CASSLPAGATADTQYF
TRBJ1-5	TRBV7-9	CASSPGGAPGNQPQHF
TRBJ2-7	TRBV7-9	CSSSLGPGDEQYF
TRBJ1-2	TRBV28	CASSSPLTGGGYTF
TRBJ1-1	TRBV19	CASSRGQKGTEAFF
TRBJ1-4	TRBV4-3	CASSPGGIATNEKLFF
TRBJ2-3	TRBV4-3	CASSQDKAGVPDTQYF
TRBJ2-3	TRBV18	CASSPMEGSGDTQYF
TRBJ1-2	TRBV6-5	CASGENYGYTF
TRBJ1-1	TRBV6-5	CASSLTGTGDTEAFF
TRBJ2-7	TRBV7-9	CSSTPRQTETTYEQYF
TRBJ2-3	TRBV10-1	CASNRDSSDTQYF
TRBJ1-4	TRBV10-2	CASSGAGKLFF
TRBJ2-1	TRBV5-1	CASSHRSGGERGEQFF
TRBJ1-5	TRBV6-5	CASSGRLYQPQHF
TRBJ1-1	TRBV5-1	CATRRGQDSPEAFF
TRBJ2-2	TRBV2	CASRPGSGATGELFF
TRBJ2-7	TRBV4-1	CASSSDRGTYEQYF
TRBJ1-3	TRBV28	CASSPDDRAGNTIYF
TRBJ2-7	TRBV19	CASSTTYEQYF
TRBJ1-2	TRBV5-1	CASSGYRGMDGYTF
TRBJ1-2	TRBV4-3	CASSQLPAGGQGYTF
TRBJ1-2	TRBV10-3	CAISENRDRGLLSGYTF
TRBJ1-2	TRBV19	CASSIRGQGANYGYTF
TRBJ2-1	TRBV7-7	CASSTGTTRGEQFF
TRBJ2-3	TRBV27	CASSRLAGLSPSTDTQYF
TRBJ2-1	TRBV9	CASSPSLPGQQQFF
TRBJ2-7	TRBV19	CASSIGPGGPNEQYF
TRBJ1-3	TRBV7-2	CASSLGGGYFSGNTIYF
TRBJ2-7	TRBV10-1	CASSESTRGVYEQYF
TRBJ2-2	TRBV7-2	CASSEEATGELFF
TRBJ2-5	TRBV5-4	CASSSLAGKNQETQYF
TRBJ2-1	TRBV19	CASRQGSSYNEQFF
TRBJ1-2	TRBV6-5	CASSPLRASGYTF
TRBJ2-7	TRBV6-6	CASFSSGRSYEQYF
TRBJ1-2	TRBV7-2	CASSLSIAQPVWGYTF
TRBJ1-2	TRBV29-1	CSVRDRGTGGYYGYTF
TRBJ2-3	TRBV11-3	CASSPGARGPTDTQYF